The 20 T cell receptor beta chains below all came from one sample that was sequenced in a study of shared T cell receptors in the human thymus. Using immunoSEQ multiplex PCR, the repertoire was profiled, and TCRdb retains in-frame clones only, with some absent. The data hold about 660,000 clones, with approximately 87% observed a single time. This same sample was also taken into another study, of human thymus T cells.

Input material: thymocytes. These receptors were obtained from a boy in the first two years of life with a congenital heart defect.

The chain carries TRBV5-4 and TRBJ2-7; D perhaps matches TRBD1 (6 bases). The V gene lost 7 bases and the J gene lost 2 bases, with 16 bases spanning the gap. Germline V gives CDR1 SGHNT, CDR2 YYREEE (reference sequence). The CDR3 runs to 14 residues. The CDR3, as DNA: TGTGCCAGCGGCCCCGGGACATCCACCTACGAGCAGTACTTC. It encodes CASGPGTSTYEQYF.

The V call is TRBV27, the J call TRBJ2-5; D perhaps matches TRBD1 (5 bases). CDR1 is MNHEY, CDR2 SMNVEV, per germline (reference sequence). V dropped 1 base and J dropped 4 bases, with 13 bases sitting between them. This CDR3 is built from 15 residues. The DNA for the CDR3 is TGTGCCAGCAGTTTATATGGCAGGGTTGTAGAGACCCAGTACTTC. The encoded protein is CASSLYGRVVETQYF.

This rearrangement joins TRBV11-3 to TRBJ2-7; TRBD2 agrees at 15 bases. Trimming cost V 5 bases and J 6 bases; bases outside gene matches: 2. The CDR3 has 14 amino acids. The germline V gene has CDR1 SGHNT and CDR2 YENEEA. The CDR3 DNA sequence: TGTGCCAGCAGCCGGACTAGCGGGAGGGTCGAGCAGTACTTC. Amino acid sequence: CASSRTSGRVEQYF.

CDR3 DNA sequence: TGTGCCAGAAGCTTGGAAGACGGGAGCGGGTACGAGCAGTACTTC. Residues: CARSLEDGSGYEQYF. This rearrangement joins TRBV5-3 to TRBJ2-7, with D possibly TRBD2 on 6 matching bases. TRBV5-3 is an open reading frame, and its role is uncertain. Trimming cost V 0 bases and J 4 bases, with 14 bases left between them. The CDR3 runs to 15 residues.

This chain joins TRBV4-2 and TRBJ2-1, with TRBD2 matching over 15 bases. The V gene's germline CDR1 is LGHNA and CDR2 YNFKEQ. Losses at the gene ends were 3 bases for V and 8 bases for J; bases not matched to a gene: 8. The CDR3 sequence is 17 residues long. The CDR3 spells CASSQSAGTSGRYEQFF. The CDR3 nucleotides read TGTGCCAGCAGCCAGAGTGCCGGGACTAGCGGGAGGTATGAGCAGTTCTTC.

The chain links TRBV13 to TRBJ2-6, with TRBD2 matching 7 bases. CDR3 size: 16 residues. Trimming cost V 0 bases and J 3 bases; bases outside gene matches: 2. Germline assignment: CDR1 PRHDT and CDR2 FYEKMQ (reference sequence). CDR3 protein: CASSLGQRGGANVLTF. The CDR3 coding sequence is TGTGCCAGCAGCTTAGGTCAGCGGGGTGGGGCCAACGTCCTGACTTTC. Filled out from reference TRBV13 and TRBJ2-6, the complete variable domain reads AAGVIQSPRHLIKEKRETATLKCYPIPRHDTVYWYQQGPGQDPQFLISFYEKMQSDKGSIPDRFSAQQFSDYHSELNMSSLELGDSALYFCASSLGQRGGANVLTFGAGSRLTVL.

The gene calls are TRBV4-1 and TRBJ2-3; 7 nucleotides match TRBD2. V shed 7 bases and J 1 base; nucleotides not matched to a gene: 8. Germline assignment: CDR1 MGHRA and CDR2 YSYEKL. The CDR3 runs to 15 residues. CDR3 sequence (DNA): TGCGCCAGCAAGGCGGGAGTAGTGGGCACAGATACGCAGTATTTT. Its protein is CASKAGVVGTDTQYF.

The chain joins TRBV5-4 to TRBJ1-4; D not certain. The V and J ends lost 4 bases and 8 bases respectively, with 12 bases between them. The CDR3 has 13 residues. Germline V gives CDR1 SGHNT, CDR2 YYREEE (reference sequence). CDR3 bases: TGTGCCAGCAGCCCCCATGAGGGCGAAAAACTGTTTTTT. The encoded protein is CASSPHEGEKLFF.

The V gene is TRBV14, the J gene TRBJ1-4, with 10 bases matching TRBD1. Germline values: CDR1 SGHDN, CDR2 FVKESK. This CDR3 has 18 amino acids. V lost 4 bases and J lost 5; bases outside the gene matches: 13. The CDR3 bases are TGTGCCAGCAGCCCCGGAACCGGGACAGGGGATTTAAATGAAAAACTGTTTTTT. It encodes CASSPGTGTGDLNEKLFF.

The V and J genes are TRBV6-5 and TRBJ1-6, with D maybe TRBD1 (5 bases). The CDR3 contains 13 residues. Germline CDR1 reads MNHEY; CDR2 reads SVGAGI. V lost 7 bases and J lost 8, with 12 bases in between. The CDR3 spells CASKGRAHSPLHF. The CDR3 DNA is TGTGCCAGCAAGGGGAGGGCGCATTCACCCCTCCACTTT.

The chain combines TRBV28 with TRBJ2-7, with D perhaps matching TRBD2 (6 bases). Germline assignment: CDR1 MDHEN and CDR2 SYDVKM. The CDR3 runs 14 residues. The V and J ends lost 10 bases and 0 bases respectively, with 16 bases between them. Written as DNA, the CDR3 is TGTGCCACCGACTTTGGGGGGAGCTCCTACGAGCAGTACTTC. It codes for CATDFGGSSYEQYF.

This chain connects TRBV6-5 to TRBJ1-5; 8 nucleotides agree with TRBD1. The V gene's germline CDR1 is MNHEY and CDR2 SVGAGI. The CDR3 sequence is 14 residues long. Trimming at V came to 6 bases and at J to 7 bases, leaving 8 bases not matched to a gene. The CDR3 DNA follows: TGTGCCAGCAGCCGGACAGGGTCTAGCCAGCCCCAGCATTTT. Its translation: CASSRTGSSQPQHF.

The genes are TRBV10-2 and TRBJ2-2, with TRBD2 as a possible D gene (5 bases). CDR1 and CDR2 from the germline V gene are WSHSY and SAAADI. Trimming shortened V by 6 bases and J by 4 bases, and 15 bases separated the two germline ends. The CDR3 covers 15 residues. CDR3 coding DNA: TGCGCCAGCAGCATGGGAGAGCGATGCACCGGGGAGCTGTTTTTT. Protein product: CASSMGERCTGELFF.

The chain recombines TRBV4-1 with TRBJ2-1, with TRBD2 identical over 10 bases. The CDR3 has 22 residues. After removal of 0 bases from V and 3 bases from J, the junction contained 20 bases not matched to a gene. The V gene's germline CDR1 is MGHRA and CDR2 YSYEKL. This CDR3 is CASSQDGIGVASGSSIYNEQFF. The CDR3 coding sequence is TGCGCCAGCAGCCAAGACGGGATCGGGGTGGCTAGCGGGAGTTCGATCTACAATGAGCAGTTCTTC.

CDR3: CASSTRTDPEQYF. The CDR3 DNA reads as TGTGCCAGCAGCACTCGGACAGATCCCGAGCAGTACTTC. The chain carries TRBV14 and TRBJ2-7; TRBD1 might be the D (6 bases). The CDR3 spans 13 residues. Germline CDR1 and CDR2: SGHDN and FVKESK. The V end was cut by 5 bases, the J end by 6 bases, with 14 bases between. The full variable domain, in which reference TRBV14 and TRBJ2-7 provide the parts outside the CDR3, is EAGVTQFPSHSVIEKGQTVTLRCDPISGHDNLYWYRRVMGKEIKFLLHFVKESKQDESGMPNNRFLAERTGGTYSTLKVQPAELEDSGVYFCASSTRTDPEQYFGPGTRLTVT.

The gene calls are TRBV5-1 and TRBJ2-7, with TRBD2 matching 10 bases. Trimming cost V 0 bases and J 7 bases; bases outside gene matches: 10. CDR3 length: 16 residues. Germline-derived CDR1 and CDR2 are SGHRS and YFSETQ. The CDR3, as DNA: TGCGCCAGCAGCTTGGGCCAGCGGGAGGGCCGGTGGGAGCAGTACTTC. This sequence encodes CASSLGQREGRWEQYF. The full variable domain, its missing parts supplied by reference TRBV5-1 and TRBJ2-7, is KAGVTQTPRYLIKTRGQQVTLSCSPISGHRSVSWYQQTPGQGLQFLFEYFSETQRNKGNFPGRFSGRQFSNSRSEMNVSTLELGDSALYLCASSLGQREGRWEQYFGPGTRLTVT.

The chain combines TRBV15 with TRBJ2-7; possibly TRBD2 for D (5 bases). Germline CDR1 reads LNHNV; CDR2 reads YYDKDF (reference sequence). V lost 4 bases and J lost 0, with 13 bases in between. The CDR3 runs to 15 residues. For the CDR3, the DNA is TGTGCCACCAGCACCAGACCGGGATACTCCTACGAGCAGTACTTC. It specifies CATSTRPGYSYEQYF.

This chain joins TRBV5-1 and TRBJ2-5; possibly TRBD2 for D (6 bases). V was cut by 1 base and J by 5 bases, with 9 bases left in between. The CDR3 has 13 amino acids. Germline CDR1 is SGHRS and CDR2 is YFSETQ. CDR3 DNA sequence: TGCGCCAGCAGCTTGACTAGCTCGGAGACCCAGTACTTC. Translation gives CASSLTSSETQYF.

The rearrangement joins TRBV6-1 to TRBJ2-7; TRBD2 aligns across 9 bases. Germline V gene lookup returns CDR1 MNHNS and CDR2 SASEGT. The CDR3 sequence is 16 residues long. The junction had 5 bases not matched to a gene; V was cut back by 2 bases and J by 0 bases. The CDR3 DNA reads TGTGCCAGCAGTGAAATCAGTAGCGGGAGCTCCTACGAGCAGTACTTC. It is translated as CASSEISSGSSYEQYF.

CDR3 in DNA: TGTGCCAGCATCACGACAGCGCCCGAGACCCAGTACTTC. This encodes CASITTAPETQYF. The rearrangement uses TRBV7-9 and TRBJ2-5; perhaps TRBD1 as D (5 bases). The CDR3 has 13 residues. Trimming stripped 7 bases from V and 5 bases from J, with 14 bases between. CDR1 is SEHNR and CDR2 is FQNEAQ in the germline V gene (reference sequence).